One sample yielded the 25 T cell receptor beta chains listed below, sequenced in a study of cytomegalovirus exposure and HLA in healthy donors. This PCR relied on a set of 60 Vbeta primers and 13 Jbeta primers. Method: immunoSEQ multiplex PCR; TCRdb's copy keeps in-frame clones and lacks some. The table records about 250,000 clones, about four fifths of them present only once. The sequencing sample was made of PBMCs. All receptors derive from a girl aged 2-15 years in good health and CMV-seronegative.

This clone was seen a handful of times. The V call is TRBV27, the J call TRBJ2-3; 12 positions match TRBD2. The trim removed 5 bases at V and 8 bases at J, leaving 5 bases unmatched. This CDR3 has 14 amino acids. The germline V gene has CDR1 MNHEY and CDR2 SMNVEV (reference sequence). The CDR3 is CASSQRGLAGTQYF. The CDR3 DNA follows: TGTGCCAGCAGTCAAAGGGGACTAGCGGGTACGCAGTATTTT.

The genes are TRBV27 and TRBJ2-5; D is uncertain. V lost 5 bases to trimming and J lost 2 bases, with 9 bases between them. The germline V gene has CDR1 MNHEY and CDR2 SMNVEV (reference sequence). The length of the CDR3 is 13 residues. CDR3 sequence: CASSLPGQETQYF. The CDR3 bases are TGTGCCAGCAGTCTTCCAGGTCAAGAGACCCAGTACTTC.

The chain uses TRBV9 and TRBJ1-1, with D uncertain. The germline V gene has CDR1 SGDLS and CDR2 YYNGEE. V lost 3 bases to trimming and J lost 0 bases, with 6 bases between them. This CDR3 has 13 residues. CDR3 in amino acids: CASSGQLNTEAFF. In nucleotides, the CDR3 is TGTGCCAGCAGCGGCCAGTTGAACACTGAAGCTTTCTTT.

The rearrangement uses TRBV2 and TRBJ2-5; D is perhaps TRBD2 (7 bases). The CDR3 contains 14 residues. V lost 7 bases and J lost 1, with 13 bases in between. The germline V gene encodes CDR1 SNHLY and CDR2 FYNNEI. CDR3 in DNA: TGTGCCAGCATCACCCGGGGGGCCCAAGAGACCCAGTACTTC. Residues: CASITRGAQETQYF.

The J gene is TRBJ2-2, the V gene TRBV18; TRBD1 matches at 7 bases. Germline lookup yields CDR1 KGHSH and CDR2 LQKENI. V trimming: 10 bases; J trimming: 7 bases; junction bases outside the gene matches: 24. The CDR3 runs to 18 residues. As DNA, the CDR3 is TGTGCCACGCCCGACAGGGAAAAATTCCCTCACCTCGGCGGGGAGCTGTTTTTT. This codes for CATPDREKFPHLGGELFF.

Concerning this clone itself: Different DNA sequences within this sample yield the same CDR3. The chain recombines TRBV28 with TRBJ2-7; 14 bases line up with TRBD2. Trimming cost V 5 bases and J 5 bases; bases outside gene matches: 5. This CDR3 has 15 amino acids. Germline-derived CDR1 and CDR2 are MDHEN and SYDVKM. Here the CDR3 DNA reads TGTGCCAGCAGTCGTCCGGGACTAGCGGGAGACGAGCAGTACTTC. Amino acids: CASSRPGLAGDEQYF.

The chain combines TRBV27 with TRBJ2-2; 8 nucleotides match TRBD1. Germline lookup yields CDR1 MNHEY and CDR2 SMNVEV (reference sequence). The V gene end was trimmed by 3 bases and the J gene end by 7 bases; junction bases not matched to a gene: 4. CDR3 size: 14 residues. The CDR3 loop reads CASSFGQGGGELFF. DNA for the CDR3: TGTGCCAGCAGTTTCGGACAGGGCGGCGGGGAGCTGTTTTTT.

The V gene is TRBV2, the J gene TRBJ2-6; D gene unclear. The CDR3 length is 13 residues. Germline V gene data show CDR1 as SNHLY and CDR2 as FYNNEI. V lost 5 bases and J lost 4, with 6 bases in between. The CDR3 DNA reads TGTGCCAGCAGTCGGGTAGGGGCCAACGTCCTGACTTTC. This gives the protein CASSRVGANVLTF.

The V call is TRBV14, the J call TRBJ1-1, with 12 positions matching TRBD1. From germline, CDR1 is SGHDN and CDR2 FVKESK. This CDR3 contains 19 residues. Trimming cost V 1 base and J 3 bases; bases outside gene matches: 12. The DNA of the CDR3 is TGTGCCAGCAGCCAAGTTCAGGGGACAGGGGGCTTTTACGACACTGAAGCTTTCTTT. Amino acids: CASSQVQGTGGFYDTEAFF.

This clone was picked up one time. The CDR3 end shows no conserved phenylalanine or tryptophan, and so a read error is likely. The limits of the CDR3 on the DNA are not certain, so only TCRdb's listed CDR3 is given. The CDR3 loop is CASSGSGRAKL. The V call is TRBV19, the J call TRBJ2-7; no DNA check was done on the table's D call, TRBD2. 11 amino acids form the CDR3, both terminal residues included. In germline, CDR1 is LNHDA, CDR2 SQIVND (reference sequence).

This clone was observed a few times. The chain carries TRBV10-3 and TRBJ1-1, with D perhaps matching TRBD1 (6 bases). CDR1 is ENHRY, CDR2 SYGVKD, per germline. The CDR3 extends over 14 amino acids. Trimming left V 8 bases short and J 7 bases short, with 20 bases between. CDR3 in amino acids: CAIGATGRGNEAFF. The CDR3 nucleotides are TGTGCCATCGGGGCGACAGGCCGAGGGAATGAAGCTTTCTTT.

The rearrangement joins TRBV28 to TRBJ2-7, with TRBD1 matching over 7 bases. This CDR3 is built from 13 residues. J was trimmed by 7 bases and V by 8 bases; bases with no gene match: 11. CDR1 is MDHEN and CDR2 is SYDVKM in the germline V gene. CDR3 loop: CASGLTGAGEQYF. The CDR3 DNA reads TGTGCCAGCGGACTTACAGGGGCGGGTGAGCAGTACTTC.

The chain couples TRBV27 to TRBJ2-7; weak D call: TRBD1 (6 bases). The germline V and J ends were trimmed by 4 bases and 2 bases, with 12 bases remaining between them. CDR3 size: 14 residues. Germline CDR1 reads MNHEY; CDR2 reads SMNVEV (reference sequence). Written as DNA, the CDR3 is TGTGCCAGCAGTTCGACCGGACAGACCTACGAGCAGTACTTC. Encoded protein: CASSSTGQTYEQYF.

The genes are TRBV6-1 and TRBJ2-1; TRBD1 is a possible D gene (6 bases). Germline V gives CDR1 MNHNS, CDR2 SASEGT. The V end lost 3 bases, the J end lost 8 bases, and 11 bases lay between the germline ends. This CDR3 contains 13 residues. CDR3 protein: CASSDGGRDEQFF. CDR3 coding DNA: TGTGCCAGCAGTGATGGGGGCAGGGATGAGCAGTTCTTC.

The chain has TRBV29-1 and TRBJ2-1; D may be TRBD2 (7 bases). CDR3 length equals 15 residues. Trimming took off 2 bases at V and 3 bases at J, with 14 bases between the two ends. CDR1 is SQVTM and CDR2 is ANQGSEA in the germline V gene. CDR3 bases: TGCAGCGTTGAATGGAGGGGGAGGGTCTACAATGAGCAGTTCTTC. It is translated as CSVEWRGRVYNEQFF.

The chain uses TRBV27 and TRBJ2-7; 8 nucleotides match TRBD2. Germline V CDR1 and CDR2: MNHEY, SMNVEV (reference sequence). The CDR3 is 15 amino acids. Losses at the gene ends were 0 bases for V and 3 bases for J; bases not matched to a gene: 4. As DNA, the CDR3 is TGTGCCAGCAGTTTATCGGGACTAGGAGTCTACGAGCAGTACTTC. The encoded protein is CASSLSGLGVYEQYF.

The chain has TRBV5-6 and TRBJ1-6; TRBD1 might be the D (5 bases). Germline lookup yields CDR1 SGHDT and CDR2 YYEEEE. The CDR3 length is 16 residues. With 4 bases removed from V and 6 bases from J, the gap between germline ends came to 17 bases. This chain's CDR3 is CASSGGRGLGNSPLHF. CDR3 nucleotides: TGTGCCAGCAGCGGTGGCCGGGGGTTAGGTAATTCACCCCTCCACTTT.

The chain has TRBV13 and TRBJ1-2, with 8 bases fitting TRBD1. Germline V gene lookup returns CDR1 PRHDT and CDR2 FYEKMQ (reference sequence). The V gene end was trimmed by 5 bases and the J gene end by 4 bases; junction bases not matched to a gene: 6. This CDR3 has 14 residues. The CDR3 loop is CASSMGGQGYGYTF. The CDR3 bases are TGTGCCAGCAGCATGGGAGGACAGGGCTATGGCTACACCTTC.

The rearrangement uses TRBV11-2 and TRBJ1-4; TRBD1 matches at 7 bases. The CDR3 sequence is 14 residues long. Looked up from germline, CDR1 is SGHAT and CDR2 is FQNNGV. J was trimmed by 7 bases and V by 8 bases; bases with no gene match: 10. In nucleotides, the CDR3 is TGTGCCAGCCTCAACAGGGGTATCGGTGAAAAACTGTTTTTT. Protein sequence: CASLNRGIGEKLFF. Filled out from reference TRBV11-2 and TRBJ1-4, the complete variable domain reads EAGVAQSPRYKIIEKRQSVAFWCNPISGHATLYWYQQILGQGPKLLIQFQNNGVVDDSQLPKDRFSAERLKGVDSTLKIQPAKLEDSAVYLCASLNRGIGEKLFFGSGTQLSVL.

Comment on this clone: Other nucleotide sequences from this sample produce the same CDR3. V and J are TRBV5-1 and TRBJ2-7; D gene ambiguous. The CDR3 is made up of 11 amino acids. Trimming cost V 0 bases and J 6 bases, with 4 bases left between them. Germline V gene lookup returns CDR1 SGHRS and CDR2 YFSETQ. CDR3 nucleotides: TGCGCCAGCAGCTTGGGTCTCGAGCAGTACTTC. Translating it yields CASSLGLEQYF.

This chain links TRBV29-1 with TRBJ2-7; 9 positions match TRBD2. CDR3 size: 14 residues. Looked up from germline, CDR1 is SQVTM and CDR2 is ANQGSEA. V lost 4 bases, J lost 7 bases, and 11 bases stayed unmatched. CDR3 sequence reads: CSVVGREGPGEQYF. The CDR3 bases are TGCAGCGTTGTGGGGCGGGAGGGTCCGGGGGAGCAGTACTTC.

The chain combines TRBV19 with TRBJ1-6, with a possible D match to TRBD1 (5 bases). CDR3 length: 15 residues. The V gene lost 5 bases and the J gene lost 7 bases, with 15 bases spanning the gap. Germline CDR1 and CDR2: LNHDA and SQIVND (reference sequence). This chain's CDR3 is CASSVDRAGNSPLHF. CDR3 DNA sequence: TGTGCCAGTAGTGTCGACAGAGCCGGCAATTCACCCCTCCACTTT.

V usage is TRBV5-6 and J usage is TRBJ2-3, with a weak D call TRBD1 (6 bases). Per germline, CDR1 SGHDT and CDR2 YYEEEE. The CDR3 is made up of 16 amino acids. V dropped 0 bases and J dropped 4 bases, with 15 bases sitting between them. CDR3 in DNA: TGTGCCAGCAGCTTGGGGGGGACATGGGTGGCAGATACGCAGTATTTT. This encodes CASSLGGTWVADTQYF.

The rearrangement uses TRBV2 and TRBJ1-1; D gene ambiguous. The CDR3 is 15 amino acids. Germline CDR1 is SNHLY and CDR2 is FYNNEI. The V end was cut by 5 bases, the J end by 0 bases, with 13 bases between. DNA of the CDR3: TGTGCCAGCAGTCCCGATGTCAGGTTGAACACTGAAGCTTTCTTT. Protein product: CASSPDVRLNTEAFF. Full variable domain (rest looked up from reference TRBV2 and TRBJ1-1): EPEVTQTPSHQVTQMGQEVILRCVPISNHLYFYWYRQILGQKVEFLVSFYNNEISEKSEIFDDQFSVERPDGSNFTLKIRSTKLEDSAMYFCASSPDVRLNTEAFFGQGTRLTVV.

This chain connects TRBV19 to TRBJ1-6; 10 bases line up with TRBD1. This CDR3 spans 15 amino acids. CDR1 is LNHDA, CDR2 SQIVND, per germline (reference sequence). Unmatched junction bases numbered 7, after V lost 6 bases and J lost 8 bases. The CDR3, as DNA: TGTGCCAGTAGAATAAGACAGGGGGCGGATTCACCCCTCCACTTT. Translation gives CASRIRQGADSPLHF.